These T cell receptor beta chains were read from a single sample in a study of glioma-infiltrating T cells after dendritic cell vaccination. The repertoire was sequenced with immunoSEQ multiplex PCR; TCRdb's copy has only in-frame clones and lacks some. The sample has 45,000 to 60,000 clones, roughly four fifths seen once. The specimen was blood, collected after dendritic cell vaccination. Source of these receptors: a human donor with glioblastoma. Both conserved end residues are part of each CDR3. The D gene is left open where the match is weak. Rows give clone size only sometimes, using once, few, many, or a class for an expanded clone.

v_gene: TRBV4-3
j_gene: TRBJ2-2
abundance: -
d_gene: TRBD1
CDR3nt: TGCGCCAGCAGCCAGGGTTTACGACAGGGAAACACCGGGGAGCTGTTTTTT
CDR3aa: CASSQGLRQGNTGELFF

v_gene: TRBV27
j_gene: TRBJ1-5
abundance: -
d_gene: -
CDR3nt: TGTGCCAGCAGTTTAAGACAGGGCAATCAGCCCCAGCATTTT
CDR3aa: CASSLRQGNQPQHF

v_gene: TRBV7-9
j_gene: TRBJ1-2
abundance: -
d_gene: TRBD1
CDR3nt: TGTGCCAGCAGCTCGACTGGAGGACAGGGCCCTAACTATGGCTACACCTTC
CDR3aa: CASSSTGGQGPNYGYTF

v_gene: TRBV19
j_gene: TRBJ2-1
abundance: -
d_gene: TRBD1
CDR3nt: TGTGCCAGTAGGCTACAGGGGAACACCTACAATGAGCAGTTCTTC
CDR3aa: CASRLQGNTYNEQFF

v_gene: TRBV6-6
j_gene: TRBJ2-1
abundance: -
d_gene: -
CDR3nt: TGTGCCAGCAGTCCGGGGCCAGGGGGGAACTACAATGAGCAGTTCTTC
CDR3aa: CASSPGPGGNYNEQFF

v_gene: TRBV6-1
j_gene: TRBJ2-7
abundance: once
d_gene: -
CDR3nt: TGTGCCAGCAATCCAGGCTCCTACGAGCAGTACTTC
CDR3aa: CASNPGSYEQYF

v_gene: TRBV5-1
j_gene: TRBJ2-2
abundance: -
d_gene: TRBD2
CDR3nt: TGCGCCAGCAGCGCCCTCCAAGGCGGGGGGACCGGGGAGCTGTTTTTT
CDR3aa: CASSALQGGGTGELFF

v_gene: TRBV28
j_gene: TRBJ2-7
abundance: -
d_gene: TRBD1
CDR3nt: TGTGCCAGCAGCATGACAGGGGCCCCCTACGAGCAGTACTTC
CDR3aa: CASSMTGAPYEQYF

v_gene: TRBV7-9
j_gene: TRBJ2-2
abundance: once
d_gene: TRBD1
CDR3nt: TGTGCCAGCAGCTACCGGGACAGGGGGCCCGGGGAGCTGTTTTTT
CDR3aa: CASSYRDRGPGELFF

v_gene: TRBV4-3
j_gene: TRBJ2-7
abundance: -
d_gene: TRBD1
CDR3nt: TGCGCCAGCAGCCAAGATAGGGGGACAGGGTCCTACGAGCAGTACTTC
CDR3aa: CASSQDRGTGSYEQYF

v_gene: TRBV6-6
j_gene: TRBJ1-2
abundance: -
d_gene: TRBD1
CDR3nt: TGTGCCAGCAGTTACTCGAGTGTAGGGGGCTCGACCTACACCTTC
CDR3aa: CASSYSSVGGSTYTF

v_gene: TRBV2
j_gene: TRBJ2-1
abundance: -
d_gene: TRBD2
CDR3nt: TGTGCCAGCAGTGCGGTAGCGGGGCCCCCTTACAATGAGCAGTTCTTC
CDR3aa: CASSAVAGPPYNEQFF

v_gene: TRBV2
j_gene: TRBJ2-5
abundance: -
d_gene: -
CDR3nt: TGTGCCAGCAGTCGGTCTTTACAAGAGACCCAGTACTTC
CDR3aa: CASSRSLQETQYF

v_gene: TRBV30
j_gene: TRBJ2-2
abundance: -
d_gene: -
CDR3nt: TGTGCCTGGAGGGACACACTTAAATCTAACACCGGGGAGCTGTTTTTT
CDR3aa: CAWRDTLKSNTGELFF

v_gene: TRBV19
j_gene: TRBJ1-4
abundance: -
d_gene: TRBD1
CDR3nt: TGTGCCAGTAGTTTCGGACAGGGACGGGAAAAACTGTTTTTT
CDR3aa: CASSFGQGREKLFF

v_gene: TRBV30
j_gene: TRBJ1-5
abundance: -
d_gene: -
CDR3nt: TGTGCCTGGAGTGTACAGAGCAATCAGCCCCAGCATTTT
CDR3aa: CAWSVQSNQPQHF

v_gene: TRBV4-2
j_gene: TRBJ1-1
abundance: -
d_gene: -
CDR3nt: TGTGCCAGCAGCCAAGATCCTCAGGTTGGCACTGAAGCTTTCTTT
CDR3aa: CASSQDPQVGTEAFF

v_gene: TRBV30
j_gene: TRBJ1-5
abundance: few
d_gene: -
CDR3nt: TGTGCCTGGAAGGACAGAAACAATCAGCCCCAGCATTTT
CDR3aa: CAWKDRNNQPQHF

v_gene: TRBV15
j_gene: TRBJ1-2
abundance: -
d_gene: -
CDR3nt: TGTGCCACCAGCAGAGAAGGGGGAACGGATGGCTACACCTTC
CDR3aa: CATSREGGTDGYTF

v_gene: TRBV2
j_gene: TRBJ2-5
abundance: once
d_gene: TRBD1
CDR3nt: TGTGCCAGCAGTGTGGACAGGGAAGAGACCCAGTACTTC
CDR3aa: CASSVDREETQYF

v_gene: TRBV5-1
j_gene: TRBJ1-1
abundance: -
d_gene: -
CDR3nt: TGCGCCAGCAGCAGAGGGGTGGGGGGGATGAACACTGAAGCTTTCTTT
CDR3aa: CASSRGVGGMNTEAFF

v_gene: TRBV19
j_gene: TRBJ2-3
abundance: -
d_gene: -
CDR3nt: TGTGCCAGTAGTATAGCAGGCGCAGATACGCAGTATTTT
CDR3aa: CASSIAGADTQYF

v_gene: TRBV6-1
j_gene: TRBJ1-1
abundance: -
d_gene: -
CDR3nt: TGTGCCAGCAGTGAAGCGCGAAGTGAAGCTTTCTTT
CDR3aa: CASSEARSEAFF

v_gene: TRBV5-1
j_gene: TRBJ2-1
abundance: few
d_gene: -
CDR3nt: TGCGCCAGCCGCTACTTGACAGCCTCCAATGAGCAGTTCTTC
CDR3aa: CASRYLTASNEQFF

v_gene: TRBV7-9
j_gene: TRBJ1-2
abundance: -
d_gene: -
CDR3nt: TGTGCCAGCAGCCCTTCCGGGGACGGAGGGCTCTATGGCTACACCTTC
CDR3aa: CASSPSGDGGLYGYTF

v_gene: TRBV27
j_gene: TRBJ2-1
abundance: -
d_gene: -
CDR3nt: TGTGCCAGCAGTTTATTTGTGACAGAAAATCCCTACAATGAGCAGTTCTTC
CDR3aa: CASSLFVTENPYNEQFF

v_gene: TRBV5-6
j_gene: TRBJ2-2
abundance: -
d_gene: TRBD1
CDR3nt: TGTGCCAGCAGCTTGGTGGACAGGGCCACCGGGGAGCTGTTTTTT
CDR3aa: CASSLVDRATGELFF

v_gene: TRBV7-2
j_gene: TRBJ1-2
abundance: -
d_gene: -
CDR3nt: TGTGCCAGCAGCTTAGGAACACAGAACTATGGCTACACCTTC
CDR3aa: CASSLGTQNYGYTF

v_gene: TRBV15
j_gene: TRBJ2-7
abundance: -
d_gene: TRBD1
CDR3nt: TGTGCCACCAGCAGCACGCCGGACAGGGCCGATTACGAGCAGTACTTC
CDR3aa: CATSSTPDRADYEQYF

v_gene: TRBV11-2
j_gene: TRBJ2-7
abundance: few
d_gene: -
CDR3nt: TGTGCCAGCAGCTCGATCCTGGGCGGGGGCCACTCCTACGAGCAGTACTTC
CDR3aa: CASSSILGGGHSYEQYF

v_gene: TRBV19
j_gene: TRBJ1-2
abundance: -
d_gene: TRBD1
CDR3nt: TGTGCCAGTAGTATCCCCGTGACAGGGGGATATGGCTACACCTTC
CDR3aa: CASSIPVTGGYGYTF

v_gene: TRBV4-1
j_gene: TRBJ2-2
abundance: -
d_gene: -
CDR3nt: TGCGCCAGCAGCGGCAGGGGTAGAACCGGGGAGCTGTTTTTT
CDR3aa: CASSGRGRTGELFF

v_gene: TRBV5-1
j_gene: TRBJ1-6
abundance: -
d_gene: TRBD1
CDR3nt: TGCGCCAGCAGCTTGGAGGCAGGGGGCGATAATTCACCCCTCCACTTT
CDR3aa: CASSLEAGGDNSPLHF

v_gene: TRBV2
j_gene: TRBJ1-4
abundance: -
d_gene: TRBD1
CDR3nt: TGTGCCAGCGGAGGATCGCGGGAGACAGGGGATGAAAAACTGTTTTTT
CDR3aa: CASGGSRETGDEKLFF

v_gene: TRBV19
j_gene: TRBJ1-6
abundance: once
d_gene: -
CDR3nt: TGTGCCAGTACCTCTAGCTCCTATAATTCACCCCTCCACTTT
CDR3aa: CASTSSSYNSPLHF

v_gene: TRBV13
j_gene: TRBJ1-3
abundance: few
d_gene: -
CDR3nt: TGTGCCAGCAGCCTAATTTCGGGGGGCTCTGGAAACACCATATATTTT
CDR3aa: CASSLISGGSGNTIYF

v_gene: TRBV2
j_gene: TRBJ2-2
abundance: -
d_gene: -
CDR3nt: TGTGCCAGCAGGATACAGGTTTCCACCGGGGAGCTGTTTTTT
CDR3aa: CASRIQVSTGELFF

v_gene: TRBV5-8
j_gene: TRBJ1-5
abundance: -
d_gene: -
CDR3nt: TGTGCCAGCAGCACCGTCCGGGGCAATCAGCCCCAGCATTTT
CDR3aa: CASSTVRGNQPQHF

v_gene: TRBV7-9
j_gene: TRBJ2-5
abundance: -
d_gene: -
CDR3nt: TGTGCCAGCAGTTTAACTAAAGAGACCCAGTACTTC
CDR3aa: CASSLTKETQYF

v_gene: TRBV29-1
j_gene: TRBJ2-3
abundance: -
d_gene: -
CDR3nt: TGCAGCGTAATTTCCGGGGGAGGAGATACGCAGTATTTT
CDR3aa: CSVISGGGDTQYF

v_gene: TRBV10-3
j_gene: TRBJ2-7
abundance: -
d_gene: TRBD1
CDR3nt: TGTGCCATCAGTGGGCGGACAGGACCCTACGAGCAGTACTTC
CDR3aa: CAISGRTGPYEQYF

v_gene: TRBV30
j_gene: TRBJ2-1
abundance: many
d_gene: TRBD2
CDR3nt: TGTGCCTGGAGATCTAGCGGGGGCCCCTCCAATGAGCAGTTCTTC
CDR3aa: CAWRSSGGPSNEQFF

v_gene: TRBV7-9
j_gene: TRBJ1-3
abundance: few
d_gene: -
CDR3nt: TGTGCCGTGGGGGGGGCCCTCTTCTCTGGAAACACCATATATTTT
CDR3aa: CAVGGALFSGNTIYF

v_gene: TRBV11-2
j_gene: TRBJ1-1
abundance: -
d_gene: TRBD1
CDR3nt: TGTGCCAGCAGCCCAGGGACAGGGGGATTGTTGAACACTGAAGCTTTCTTT
CDR3aa: CASSPGTGGLLNTEAFF

v_gene: TRBV7-2
j_gene: TRBJ2-5
abundance: few
d_gene: -
CDR3nt: TGTGCCAGCAGCTTAGGGGCTAGCCGCCAAGAGACCCAGTACTTC
CDR3aa: CASSLGASRQETQYF

v_gene: TRBV6-4
j_gene: TRBJ2-7
abundance: -
d_gene: -
CDR3nt: TGTGCCAGCAGTGACTCTGGCCTCCACTACGAGCAGTACTTC
CDR3aa: CASSDSGLHYEQYF

v_gene: TRBV29-1
j_gene: TRBJ1-2
abundance: -
d_gene: -
CDR3nt: TGCAGCGTTGAAGAAGGAGGGGCAGGGAGCTATGGCTACACCTTC
CDR3aa: CSVEEGGAGSYGYTF

v_gene: TRBV6-6
j_gene: TRBJ1-2
abundance: once
d_gene: TRBD1
CDR3nt: TGTGCCAGCAGTTACTCCACAGGGGGCGCAGATGGCTACACCTTC
CDR3aa: CASSYSTGGADGYTF